This is a list of T cell receptor beta chains from one sample in a study of T cell responses to AZD1222 COVID-19 vaccine. Libraries were prepared by immunoSEQ multiplex PCR; TCRdb keeps only in-frame clonotypes and omits some of them. This table holds about 96,000 clones, around 89% found once. Sequences were derived from peripheral blood, sampled on day 0 of AZD1222 vaccination. The source of these receptors is an adult in good health. The CDR3 runs from the conserved cysteine through the conserved F or W. The order of the fields is D gene, V gene, J gene, clone size, CDR3 protein, CDR3 DNA. D genes are given only for firm matches. Some rows mark clone size as missing; the rest say once, few, many or name a class of expanded clone.

d_call: TRBD1; v_call: TRBV19; j_call: TRBJ1-5; clone_size: once; cdr3_aa: CASSAGQGNQPQHF; cdr3_nt: TGTGCCAGTAGTGCCGGACAGGGCAATCAGCCCCAGCATTTT
d_call: NA; v_call: TRBV15; j_call: TRBJ2-7; clone_size: NA; cdr3_aa: CATSRAGTVSEQYF; cdr3_nt: TGTGCCACCAGCCGCGCCGGGACGGTGAGCGAGCAGTACTTC
d_call: TRBD1; v_call: TRBV4-3; j_call: TRBJ1-5; clone_size: NA; cdr3_aa: CASSQGLGQTNQPQHF; cdr3_nt: TGCGCCAGCAGCCAGGGCCTGGGACAGACCAATCAGCCCCAGCATTTT
d_call: TRBD2; v_call: TRBV15; j_call: TRBJ2-2; clone_size: NA; cdr3_aa: CATMRGENTGELFF; cdr3_nt: TGTGCCACCATGCGGGGGGAGAACACCGGGGAGCTGTTTTTT
d_call: NA; v_call: TRBV4-3; j_call: TRBJ1-2; clone_size: NA; cdr3_aa: CASSQAVNFGYTF; cdr3_nt: TGCGCCAGCAGCCAGGCCGTTAACTTTGGCTACACCTTC
d_call: NA; v_call: TRBV28; j_call: TRBJ1-2; clone_size: NA; cdr3_aa: CASSLTGRDGKGYTF; cdr3_nt: TGTGCCAGCAGTTTAACGGGCAGGGACGGGAAGGGCTACACCTTC
d_call: NA; v_call: TRBV12-3/TRBV12-4; j_call: TRBJ1-1; clone_size: NA; cdr3_aa: CASSSYNTEAFF; cdr3_nt: TGTGCCAGCAGTTCGTATAACACTGAAGCTTTCTTT
d_call: TRBD2; v_call: TRBV5-1; j_call: TRBJ2-1; clone_size: NA; cdr3_aa: CASSLTAGGNGYSEQFF; cdr3_nt: TGCGCCAGCAGCTTGACAGCGGGGGGTAATGGGTACAGTGAGCAGTTCTTC
d_call: NA; v_call: TRBV5-4; j_call: TRBJ1-6; clone_size: few; cdr3_aa: CASTGGGRLNSPLHF; cdr3_nt: TGTGCCAGCACCGGGGGGGGGCGACTTAATTCACCCCTCCACTTT
d_call: TRBD1; v_call: TRBV19; j_call: TRBJ1-2; clone_size: NA; cdr3_aa: CASSIESPSGQAAGYTF; cdr3_nt: TGTGCCAGTAGTATAGAGTCCCCCTCGGGACAGGCGGCTGGCTACACCTTC
d_call: NA; v_call: TRBV28; j_call: TRBJ1-6; clone_size: once; cdr3_aa: CASSLPFPGIGSSYNSPLHF; cdr3_nt: TGTGCCAGCAGTTTACCCTTTCCGGGGATTGGAAGCTCCTATAATTCACCCCTCCACTTT
d_call: NA; v_call: TRBV7-9; j_call: TRBJ2-7; clone_size: once; cdr3_aa: CASSTLTGSEQYF; cdr3_nt: TGTGCCAGCAGCACACTGACAGGATCCGAGCAGTACTTC
d_call: TRBD1; v_call: TRBV10-2; j_call: TRBJ1-2; clone_size: NA; cdr3_aa: CASIGQGGTGYGYTF; cdr3_nt: TGCGCCAGCATCGGACAGGGCGGAACAGGCTATGGCTACACCTTC
d_call: NA; v_call: TRBV19; j_call: TRBJ2-1; clone_size: NA; cdr3_aa: CASRETLSEQFF; cdr3_nt: TGTGCCAGTCGTGAGACGCTGAGCGAGCAGTTCTTC
d_call: TRBD2; v_call: TRBV10-3; j_call: TRBJ2-2; clone_size: NA; cdr3_aa: CAISGTSEATGELFF; cdr3_nt: TGTGCCATCAGTGGGACTAGCGAGGCGACCGGGGAGCTGTTTTTT
d_call: TRBD2; v_call: TRBV3-1/TRBV3-2; j_call: TRBJ2-3; clone_size: NA; cdr3_aa: CASSPRSTSGGVHTQYF; cdr3_nt: TGTGCCAGCAGCCCCCGGTCGACTAGCGGGGGGGTTCATACGCAGTATTTT
d_call: NA; v_call: TRBV5-1; j_call: TRBJ1-4; clone_size: NA; cdr3_aa: CASSLARPGGEKLFF; cdr3_nt: TGCGCCAGCAGCTTGGCTCGCCCGGGTGGGGAAAAACTGTTTTTT
d_call: TRBD1; v_call: TRBV6-5; j_call: TRBJ1-3; clone_size: NA; cdr3_aa: CASTLGQGAGNTIYF; cdr3_nt: TGTGCCAGCACCTTGGGACAGGGGGCCGGAAACACCATATATTTT
d_call: TRBD1; v_call: TRBV4-1; j_call: TRBJ1-4; clone_size: NA; cdr3_aa: CASSRDRGVRRTNEKLFF; cdr3_nt: TGCGCCAGCAGCCGGGACAGGGGAGTCAGGCGGACTAATGAAAAACTGTTTTTT
d_call: NA; v_call: TRBV18; j_call: TRBJ2-7; clone_size: NA; cdr3_aa: CASSRYRIRDPIYEQYF; cdr3_nt: TGTGCCAGCTCACGATATCGTATAAGGGACCCTATCTACGAGCAGTACTTC
d_call: NA; v_call: TRBV5-1; j_call: TRBJ1-4; clone_size: NA; cdr3_aa: CASSLVGSTNEKLFF; cdr3_nt: TGCGCCAGCAGCTTGGTGGGATCAACTAATGAAAAACTGTTTTTT
d_call: NA; v_call: TRBV4-2; j_call: TRBJ2-3; clone_size: NA; cdr3_aa: CASSQEVIVRGMSGADTQYF; cdr3_nt: TGTGCCAGCAGCCAAGAGGTTATAGTCAGGGGCATGTCCGGGGCAGATACGCAGTATTTT
d_call: NA; v_call: TRBV11-2; j_call: TRBJ1-5; clone_size: NA; cdr3_aa: CASSLDSGVNQPQHF; cdr3_nt: TGTGCCAGCAGCTTAGATAGTGGGGTCAATCAGCCCCAGCATTTT
d_call: TRBD2; v_call: TRBV3-1/TRBV3-2; j_call: TRBJ2-7; clone_size: NA; cdr3_aa: CASSRGGYEQYF; cdr3_nt: TGTGCCAGCAGCCGGGGGGGCTACGAGCAGTACTTC
d_call: TRBD1; v_call: TRBV6-6; j_call: TRBJ2-2; clone_size: few; cdr3_aa: CASTVGQGWTGELFF; cdr3_nt: TGTGCCAGCACCGTAGGACAGGGATGGACCGGGGAGCTGTTTTTT
d_call: NA; v_call: TRBV20-1; j_call: TRBJ2-1; clone_size: once; cdr3_aa: CSASFRGGQFF; cdr3_nt: TGCAGTGCTAGTTTCCGAGGGGGGCAGTTCTTC
d_call: NA; v_call: TRBV19; j_call: TRBJ1-1; clone_size: NA; cdr3_aa: CASSLYNTEAFF; cdr3_nt: TGTGCCAGTAGTCTCTACAACACTGAAGCTTTCTTT
d_call: TRBD1; v_call: TRBV11-2; j_call: TRBJ1-2; clone_size: NA; cdr3_aa: CASSLGTGGGYGYTF; cdr3_nt: TGTGCCAGCAGCTTAGGGACAGGGGGCGGGTATGGCTACACCTTC
d_call: NA; v_call: TRBV6-2/TRBV6-3; j_call: TRBJ1-1; clone_size: NA; cdr3_aa: CASSYSRGGTEAFF; cdr3_nt: TGTGCCAGCAGTTACTCGCGGGGCGGCACTGAAGCTTTCTTT
d_call: TRBD1; v_call: TRBV3-1/TRBV3-2; j_call: TRBJ1-6; clone_size: few; cdr3_aa: CASSQGQGRSPLHF; cdr3_nt: TGTGCCAGCAGCCAGGGACAGGGGAGATCACCCCTCCACTTT
d_call: NA; v_call: TRBV12-3/TRBV12-4; j_call: TRBJ2-3; clone_size: NA; cdr3_aa: CASSLDGTVAQYF; cdr3_nt: TGTGCCAGCAGTTTGGATGGAACAGTGGCGCAGTATTTT
d_call: NA; v_call: TRBV7-2; j_call: TRBJ1-1; clone_size: NA; cdr3_aa: CASSPSGFTEAFF; cdr3_nt: TGTGCCAGCAGCCCGTCCGGTTTCACTGAAGCTTTCTTT
d_call: NA; v_call: TRBV5-8; j_call: TRBJ1-5; clone_size: few; cdr3_aa: CASSPLAGRNQPQHF; cdr3_nt: TGTGCCAGCAGCCCCCTGGCAGGTCGAAATCAGCCCCAGCATTTT
d_call: NA; v_call: TRBV3-1/TRBV3-2; j_call: TRBJ2-7; clone_size: NA; cdr3_aa: CASSQEGHLYEQYF; cdr3_nt: TGTGCCAGCAGCCAAGAGGGCCACCTCTACGAGCAGTACTTC
d_call: NA; v_call: TRBV3-1/TRBV3-2; j_call: TRBJ2-5; clone_size: NA; cdr3_aa: CASSQARDTPRETQYF; cdr3_nt: TGTGCCAGCAGCCAAGCCCGGGATACTCCAAGAGAGACCCAGTACTTC
d_call: NA; v_call: TRBV28; j_call: TRBJ1-1; clone_size: NA; cdr3_aa: CASSITKQNTEAFF; cdr3_nt: TGTGCCAGCTCGATCACAAAGCAGAACACTGAAGCTTTCTTT
d_call: NA; v_call: TRBV10-1; j_call: TRBJ1-1; clone_size: NA; cdr3_aa: CASSETVTPSEAFF; cdr3_nt: TGCGCCAGCAGTGAGACGGTGACACCTTCTGAAGCTTTCTTT
d_call: NA; v_call: TRBV16; j_call: TRBJ1-5; clone_size: NA; cdr3_aa: CASSQLKGVSNQPQHF; cdr3_nt: TGTGCCAGCAGCCAATTGAAGGGTGTAAGCAATCAGCCCCAGCATTTT
d_call: TRBD1; v_call: TRBV29-1; j_call: TRBJ2-1; clone_size: NA; cdr3_aa: CSAGTTGTGGEFF; cdr3_nt: TGCAGCGCCGGAACAACAGGGACAGGGGGCGAGTTCTTC
d_call: NA; v_call: TRBV4-3; j_call: TRBJ2-7; clone_size: NA; cdr3_aa: CASSQEAGYYEQYF; cdr3_nt: TGCGCCAGCAGCCAAGAGGCGGGCTACTACGAGCAGTACTTC
d_call: NA; v_call: TRBV7-2; j_call: TRBJ2-1; clone_size: NA; cdr3_aa: CASSRPRPDFYNEQFF; cdr3_nt: TGTGCCAGCAGCAGACCCCGGCCGGATTTCTACAATGAGCAGTTCTTC
d_call: TRBD2; v_call: TRBV19; j_call: TRBJ2-3; clone_size: NA; cdr3_aa: CASSILLAGGDTQYF; cdr3_nt: TGTGCCAGTAGTATTCTACTAGCGGGGGGGGATACGCAGTATTTT
d_call: TRBD1; v_call: TRBV18; j_call: TRBJ1-3; clone_size: NA; cdr3_aa: CASSPGQGLAGNTIYF; cdr3_nt: TGTGCCAGCTCACCGGGACAGGGATTGGCTGGAAACACCATATATTTT
d_call: NA; v_call: TRBV3-1/TRBV3-2; j_call: TRBJ1-2; clone_size: NA; cdr3_aa: CASSSLGQLRGVNNYGYTF; cdr3_nt: TGTGCCAGCAGCTCCCTCGGTCAGCTCAGGGGCGTTAATAACTATGGCTACACCTTC
d_call: NA; v_call: TRBV5-6; j_call: TRBJ1-4; clone_size: few; cdr3_aa: CASSLERRTEKLFF; cdr3_nt: TGTGCCAGCAGCTTGGAACGGAGGACGGAAAAACTGTTTTTT
d_call: NA; v_call: TRBV7-2; j_call: TRBJ1-6; clone_size: few; cdr3_aa: CASSLHLGNNSPLHF; cdr3_nt: TGTGCCAGCAGCTTGCATTTGGGGAATAATTCACCCCTCCACTTT
d_call: NA; v_call: TRBV5-5; j_call: TRBJ1-1; clone_size: NA; cdr3_aa: CASSARRDTEAFF; cdr3_nt: TGTGCCAGCAGCGCCCGGAGAGACACTGAAGCTTTCTTT